These 5 T cell receptor beta chains were all obtained from the same sample, sequenced in a study of shared clonotypes between healthy human individuals. Sequenced by immunoSEQ multiplex PCR; TCRdb stores in-frame clones only, minus some. The table has under 2,000,000 clones, approximately 94% seen once; the top ten hold more than 0.9%. Naive CD8 cells comprised CD45RO-negative, CCR7-positively selected cells, excluding terminally differentiated effector memory CD45RA+ cells. The sequenced material came from naive CD8+ T cells sorted from blood. These receptors originate from a man aged 18 to 29 in good health.

The V call is TRBV6-5, the J call TRBJ2-5, with a possible D match to TRBD1 (6 bases). V gave up 2 bases and J gave up 5 bases, with 15 bases separating them. The CDR3 runs 15 residues. From germline, CDR1 is MNHEY and CDR2 SVGAGI. The CDR3 protein is CASSYQGQPPETQYF. In DNA, the CDR3 is TGTGCCAGCAGTTACCAGGGACAACCCCCGGAGACCCAGTACTTC.

This chain's CDR3 is CASSLQGASGEQYF. CDR3 sequence (DNA): TGTGCCAGCAGTTTACAGGGGGCTTCTGGCGAGCAGTACTTC. The rearrangement uses TRBV6-5 and TRBJ2-7; TRBD1 matches 9 bases. V was clipped by 4 bases and J by 6 bases; unmatched bases: 7. The germline CDR1 and CDR2 sequences are MNHEY and SVGAGI. The CDR3 spans 14 residues.

With respect to this clone: The same CDR3 also results from other DNA sequences found in this sample. V is TRBV7-9 and J is TRBJ2-7; a weak D match, TRBD1 (5 bases). Germline assignment: CDR1 SEHNR and CDR2 FQNEAQ (reference sequence). CDR3 size: 16 residues. With 4 bases removed from V and 3 bases from J, the gap between germline ends came to 19 bases. CDR3 region: CASSSDEITGGYEQYF. Here the CDR3 DNA reads TGTGCCAGCAGCTCCGACGAGATAACAGGTGGCTACGAGCAGTACTTC.

The chain carries TRBV6-1 and TRBJ2-7; 10 bases line up with TRBD2. The CDR3 consists of 13 residues. Germline loops: CDR1 MNHNS, CDR2 SASEGT. Trimming cost V 6 bases and J 5 bases; bases outside gene matches: 4. CDR3 protein: CASSALAGDEQYF. The CDR3, as DNA: TGTGCCAGCAGCGCGCTAGCGGGAGACGAGCAGTACTTC.

V usage is TRBV6-5 and J usage is TRBJ2-7, with D hard to call. V dropped 2 bases and J dropped 3 bases, with 11 bases sitting between them. The CDR3 is 14 residues long. Germline loops: CDR1 MNHEY, CDR2 SVGAGI. CDR3 residues: CASSYGRRDYEQYF. The DNA of the CDR3 is TGTGCCAGCAGTTACGGGCGGCGAGACTACGAGCAGTACTTC.